This is a list of T cell receptor beta chains from one sample in a study of OX40 agonist ivuxolimab in advanced cancers. Repertoires were generated with immunoSEQ multiplex PCR, while TCRdb's copy carries only in-frame clones and drops some. The sample shows 60,000 to 75,000 clones, 70% to 90% of them seen only once. This sample comprised CD4+ or CD8+ T cells sorted from blood, obtained in a trial of the OX40 agonist ivuxolimab. The receptors derive from an adult with an advanced solid tumor such as melanoma, head and neck, liver or kidney cancer. Each CDR3 is given with its conserved first and last residue. D genes are given only for firm matches. The listing skips clone size in some rows; elsewhere it reads once, few, many or a size class.

clone_size d_call j_call v_call cdr3_aa cdr3_nt
NA NA TRBJ1-4 TRBV4-3 CASSQGIADGAFKLFF TGCGCCAGCAGCCAAGGGATCGCCGATGGAGCTTTTAAACTGTTTTTT
NA NA TRBJ2-7 TRBV11-2 CASSLGSWSYEQYF TGTGCCAGCAGCTTGGGGTCTTGGTCCTACGAGCAGTACTTC
NA NA TRBJ1-4 TRBV20-1 CSARRVDPLF TGCAGTGCTAGAAGGGTTGATCCGCTTTTT
NA NA TRBJ2-7 TRBV10-3 CASKVGLDYEQYF TGTGCCAGCAAGGTGGGACTGGATTACGAGCAGTACTTC
NA NA TRBJ1-4 TRBV7-2 CASSLNNNEKLFF TGTGCCAGCAGCCTGAACAATAATGAAAAACTGTTTTTT
NA NA TRBJ2-3 TRBV7-2 CASRQAVTDTQYF TGTGCCAGTCGACAAGCCGTCACAGATACGCAGTATTTT
NA TRBD2 TRBJ2-3 TRBV7-3 CASSRMGGGSTDTQYF TGTGCCAGCAGCCGCATGGGCGGGGGATCCACAGATACGCAGTATTTT
few NA TRBJ2-5 TRBV2 CASSDRDVETQYF TGTGCCAGCAGTGACCGGGATGTGGAGACCCAGTACTTC
few TRBD2 TRBJ2-3 TRBV4-2 CASSQDELAGVTDTQYF TGTGCCAGCAGCCAAGATGAACTAGCGGGGGTCACAGATACGCAGTATTTT
NA NA TRBJ1-2 TRBV5-1 CASSLQGEGYTF TGCGCCAGCAGCTTGCAGGGTGAGGGCTACACCTTC
NA NA TRBJ2-1 TRBV27 CASSSLRASGGLNEQFF TGTGCCAGCAGTTCGCTTCGCGCCTCGGGGGGCCTCAATGAGCAGTTCTTC
once NA TRBJ1-1 TRBV19 CASSQVWNTEAFF TGTGCCAGTAGTCAGGTGTGGAACACTGAAGCTTTCTTT
NA TRBD2 TRBJ2-5 TRBV10-2 CASGLAGVQETQYF TGCGCCAGCGGGCTAGCGGGAGTCCAAGAGACCCAGTACTTC
NA NA TRBJ2-1 TRBV18 CASSLGPNNEQFF TGTGCCAGCTCACTGGGACCGAACAATGAGCAGTTCTTC
NA NA TRBJ1-2 TRBV2 CASSVPGFTNYGYTF TGTGCCAGCAGTGTTCCAGGGTTTACTAACTATGGCTACACCTTC
NA NA TRBJ1-1 TRBV5-1 CASSHPDGEAFF TGCGCCAGCAGCCATCCCGACGGAGAAGCTTTCTTT
NA NA TRBJ1-2 TRBV5-4 CASSTYRTANYGYTF TGTGCCAGCAGCACCTACAGGACCGCTAACTATGGCTACACCTTC
NA NA TRBJ1-2 TRBV2 CASSEPPGNYGYTF TGTGCCAGCAGTGAACCCCCAGGAAACTATGGCTACACCTTC
NA TRBD1 TRBJ1-5 TRBV28 CASSVEDRVDQPQHF TGTGCCAGCAGTGTGGAGGACAGGGTCGATCAGCCCCAGCATTTT
NA TRBD2 TRBJ2-5 TRBV25-1 CASSELGGRALGAETQYF TGTGCCAGCAGTGAACTGGGCGGGAGGGCCCTGGGGGCAGAGACCCAGTACTTC
NA NA TRBJ1-5 TRBV7-2 CASSVQGWGNQPQHF TGTGCCAGCAGCGTCCAGGGGTGGGGCAATCAGCCCCAGCATTTT
NA NA TRBJ2-5 TRBV6-5 CASSFRTQGRETQYF TGTGCCAGCAGTTTTCGAACACAGGGTCGCGAGACCCAGTACTTC
NA NA TRBJ2-5 TRBV5-4 CASSSTTGGETQYF TGTGCCAGCAGCTCAACGACGGGTGGGGAGACCCAGTACTTC
NA NA TRBJ2-2 TRBV4-3 CASSQDLKWTGELFF TGCGCCAGCAGCCAAGATCTGAAGTGGACCGGGGAGCTGTTTTTT
NA TRBD2 TRBJ2-1 TRBV18 CASSSHSGGYNEQFF TGTGCCAGCTCCTCGCATAGCGGGGGGTACAATGAGCAGTTCTTC
NA TRBD1 TRBJ2-3 TRBV4-3 CASSQAGSGTGRGDTQYF TGCGCCAGCAGCCAGGCGGGCTCCGGGACAGGGAGAGGAGATACGCAGTATTTT
few NA TRBJ1-1 TRBV7-3 CASSLTVYTEAFF TGTGCCAGCAGCTTAACGGTCTACACTGAAGCTTTCTTT
once TRBD1 TRBJ2-5 TRBV5-4 CASSSQDRGETQYF TGTGCCAGCAGCTCTCAAGACAGGGGAGAGACCCAGTACTTC
NA TRBD2 TRBJ2-7 TRBV5-4 CASSPHAGTSGRAWEQYF TGTGCCAGCAGTCCCCATGCCGGGACTAGCGGGAGGGCCTGGGAGCAGTACTTC
NA NA TRBJ1-2 TRBV7-8 CASSLDRDYGYTF TGTGCCAGCAGCTTAGACAGGGACTATGGCTACACCTTC
once TRBD1 TRBJ2-2 TRBV7-9 CASSNPGQGSGELFF TGTGCCAGCAGCAATCCCGGACAGGGCTCCGGGGAGCTGTTTTTT
many NA TRBJ2-1 TRBV12-2 CASRLAEDGEQFF TGTGCAAGTCGCTTAGCTGAGGATGGTGAGCAGTTCTTC
NA NA TRBJ2-2 TRBV6-5 CASSYSTTTGELFF TGTGCCAGCAGTTACTCAACCACAACCGGGGAGCTGTTTTTT
NA NA TRBJ1-2 TRBV5-1 CASSLDGKNGYTF TGCGCCAGCAGCTTGGATGGGAAGAATGGCTACACCTTC
NA NA TRBJ2-7 TRBV6-1 CASSHSESEQYF TGTGCCAGCAGCCATTCAGAATCGGAGCAGTACTTC
NA NA TRBJ1-1 TRBV30 CAWSVRVNTEAFF TGTGCCTGGAGTGTCCGGGTGAACACTGAAGCTTTCTTT
NA NA TRBJ1-4 TRBV29-1 CSVLIGNANEKLFF TGCAGCGTTCTCATAGGGAACGCAAATGAAAAACTGTTTTTT
NA NA TRBJ1-2 TRBV9 CASSVVGALNYGYTF TGTGCCAGCAGCGTAGTCGGGGCGCTTAACTATGGCTACACCTTC
NA NA TRBJ2-7 TRBV5-6 CASSLGGRSYEQYF TGTGCCAGCAGCTTGGGGGGGCGCTCCTACGAGCAGTACTTC
NA NA TRBJ2-7 TRBV19 CASSIRNEQYF TGTGCCAGTAGTATCCGGAACGAGCAGTACTTC
NA TRBD1 TRBJ1-6 TRBV7-2 CASSDDRGPSPLHF TGTGCCAGCAGCGACGACAGGGGCCCTTCACCCCTCCACTTT
NA NA TRBJ2-2 TRBV4-3 CASSQRGAAGSTGELFF TGCGCCAGCAGCCAAAGAGGAGCAGCGGGTTCCACCGGGGAGCTGTTTTTT
NA NA TRBJ1-5 TRBV6-6 CASSYGFLNSNQPQHF TGTGCCAGCAGCTACGGGTTCTTAAATAGCAATCAGCCCCAGCATTTT
NA NA TRBJ2-7 TRBV6-5 CASSYSASYEQYF TGTGCCAGCAGTTACTCAGCATCCTACGAGCAGTACTTC
NA NA TRBJ2-2 TRBV15 CATTAGRGTGELFF TGTGCCACCACGGCGGGGCGCGGCACCGGGGAGCTGTTTTTT